This is a list of T cell receptor beta chains from one sample in a study of circulating and synovial CD4+ cells in juvenile arthritis. Repertoires were generated with immunoSEQ multiplex PCR, while TCRdb's copy carries only in-frame clones and drops some. The repertoire holds 32,000 or so clones, with 90% to 95% as singletons. The sequencing sample was made of CD4+ T cells from blood. The receptors originated from a human donor with juvenile idiopathic arthritis. The conserved cysteine and the conserved F or W are not part of the CDR3 here. Fields, in order: J gene, CDR3 length, V gene, CDR3 protein.

j_call: TRBJ2-2
cdr3_length: 14
v_call: TRBV5-6
cdr3_aa: ASSLTGGANTGELF

j_call: TRBJ2-7
cdr3_length: 12
v_call: TRBV18
cdr3_aa: ASSQLASTYEQY

j_call: TRBJ1-1
cdr3_length: 11
v_call: TRBV7-2
cdr3_aa: ASSRMTHQGAF

j_call: TRBJ1-4
cdr3_length: 14
v_call: TRBV2
cdr3_aa: ASSEGVTGRNEKLF

j_call: TRBJ2-3
cdr3_length: 10
v_call: TRBV28
cdr3_aa: ASSSGVYTQY

j_call: TRBJ1-1
cdr3_length: 9
v_call: TRBV20-1
cdr3_aa: SAYRGAEAF

j_call: TRBJ2-7
cdr3_length: 13
v_call: TRBV6-6
cdr3_aa: ASSLGTGGNYEQY

j_call: TRBJ1-2
cdr3_length: 12
v_call: TRBV14
cdr3_aa: ASSRQQGGYGYT

j_call: TRBJ1-5
cdr3_length: 12
v_call: TRBV19
cdr3_aa: ASSQQGSNQPQH

j_call: TRBJ1-3
cdr3_length: 17
v_call: TRBV11-2
cdr3_aa: ASSLDFGVRGAKGNTIY

j_call: TRBJ2-3
cdr3_length: 12
v_call: TRBV5-4
cdr3_aa: ASRQGGGTDTQY

j_call: TRBJ2-1
cdr3_length: 14
v_call: TRBV18
cdr3_aa: ASSPGTSGGADEQF

j_call: TRBJ2-2
cdr3_length: 14
v_call: TRBV28
cdr3_aa: ASSLLGSGVTGELF

j_call: TRBJ2-3
cdr3_length: 13
v_call: TRBV6-5
cdr3_aa: ASTRQATSTDTQY

j_call: TRBJ2-7
cdr3_length: 12
v_call: TRBV7-2
cdr3_aa: ASSLAAGAGEQY

j_call: TRBJ1-5
cdr3_length: 14
v_call: TRBV19
cdr3_aa: ASTSVQYRGAQPQH

j_call: TRBJ1-4
cdr3_length: 11
v_call: TRBV5-4
cdr3_aa: ASSFSGNEKLF

j_call: TRBJ2-1
cdr3_length: 12
v_call: TRBV9
cdr3_aa: ASSVEESRNEQF

j_call: TRBJ2-3
cdr3_length: 10
v_call: TRBV5-1
cdr3_aa: ASRSGSDTQY

j_call: TRBJ1-1
cdr3_length: 14
v_call: TRBV19
cdr3_aa: ASSSSSGVSYTEAF

j_call: TRBJ2-7
cdr3_length: 14
v_call: TRBV19
cdr3_aa: ASSKSTGTGGYEQY

j_call: TRBJ1-6
cdr3_length: 12
v_call: TRBV5-6
cdr3_aa: ASSRRAGSSPLH

j_call: TRBJ2-3
cdr3_length: 13
v_call: TRBV9
cdr3_aa: ASSVDLASTDTQY

j_call: TRBJ2-5
cdr3_length: 13
v_call: TRBV7-2
cdr3_aa: ASSSGRGAQGTQY

j_call: TRBJ2-7
cdr3_length: 14
v_call: TRBV6-5
cdr3_aa: ASSYSRDRGYNEQY

j_call: TRBJ2-1
cdr3_length: 12
v_call: TRBV25-1
cdr3_aa: ASSDPGKNNEQF

j_call: TRBJ2-7
cdr3_length: 15
v_call: TRBV5-4
cdr3_aa: ASSHVDRGPGFYEQY

j_call: TRBJ2-2
cdr3_length: 13
v_call: TRBV2
cdr3_aa: ASRGAEARTGELF

j_call: TRBJ1-4
cdr3_length: 12
v_call: TRBV30
cdr3_aa: AWNRQGVSEKLF

j_call: TRBJ1-3
cdr3_length: 13
v_call: TRBV18
cdr3_aa: ASSPGTISGNTIY

j_call: TRBJ2-5
cdr3_length: 14
v_call: TRBV4-1
cdr3_aa: ASSQAPHGDQETQY

j_call: TRBJ1-5
cdr3_length: 13
v_call: TRBV28
cdr3_aa: ASRKAGLLNQPQH

j_call: TRBJ1-3
cdr3_length: 11
v_call: TRBV6-1
cdr3_aa: ASGQGSGNTIY

j_call: TRBJ1-2
cdr3_length: 13
v_call: TRBV19
cdr3_aa: ASRTDRIIYTGYT

j_call: TRBJ2-5
cdr3_length: 13
v_call: TRBV28
cdr3_aa: ASTQQGSVLETQY

j_call: TRBJ1-2
cdr3_length: 14
v_call: TRBV9
cdr3_aa: ASKNPGTGDRHGYT

j_call: TRBJ1-6
cdr3_length: 13
v_call: TRBV4-3
cdr3_aa: ASSQAGTDNSPLH

j_call: TRBJ2-7
cdr3_length: 15
v_call: TRBV4-2
cdr3_aa: ASSQDRRTSSSYEQY

j_call: TRBJ1-2
cdr3_length: 12
v_call: TRBV6-5
cdr3_aa: ASSYVFPPYGYT

j_call: TRBJ1-2
cdr3_length: 12
v_call: TRBV5-1
cdr3_aa: ASSLDTGGGGYT

j_call: TRBJ2-2
cdr3_length: 14
v_call: TRBV5-4
cdr3_aa: ASSFPGVVRNGELF

j_call: TRBJ1-1
cdr3_length: 11
v_call: TRBV18
cdr3_aa: ASSTLTGIEAF

j_call: -
cdr3_length: 14
v_call: TRBV6-1
cdr3_aa: ASSEASNRGLFEQY

j_call: TRBJ2-3
cdr3_length: 13
v_call: TRBV6-5
cdr3_aa: ASSRDRSRSDTQY

j_call: TRBJ2-7
cdr3_length: 13
v_call: TRBV15
cdr3_aa: ATSRRQGYPYEQY

j_call: TRBJ1-1
cdr3_length: 12
v_call: TRBV5-1
cdr3_aa: ASSLDDRYTEAF

j_call: TRBJ1-6
cdr3_length: 14
v_call: TRBV10-3
cdr3_aa: AISPGQGAFNSPLH

j_call: TRBJ1-2
cdr3_length: 10
v_call: TRBV28
cdr3_aa: ASSFAPYGYT

j_call: TRBJ2-7
cdr3_length: 12
v_call: TRBV7-6
cdr3_aa: ASSLMDRGYEQY

j_call: TRBJ2-7
cdr3_length: 12
v_call: TRBV7-9
cdr3_aa: ASSYDSYSYEQY

j_call: TRBJ2-1
cdr3_length: 10
v_call: TRBV10-3
cdr3_aa: AISDVDNEQF